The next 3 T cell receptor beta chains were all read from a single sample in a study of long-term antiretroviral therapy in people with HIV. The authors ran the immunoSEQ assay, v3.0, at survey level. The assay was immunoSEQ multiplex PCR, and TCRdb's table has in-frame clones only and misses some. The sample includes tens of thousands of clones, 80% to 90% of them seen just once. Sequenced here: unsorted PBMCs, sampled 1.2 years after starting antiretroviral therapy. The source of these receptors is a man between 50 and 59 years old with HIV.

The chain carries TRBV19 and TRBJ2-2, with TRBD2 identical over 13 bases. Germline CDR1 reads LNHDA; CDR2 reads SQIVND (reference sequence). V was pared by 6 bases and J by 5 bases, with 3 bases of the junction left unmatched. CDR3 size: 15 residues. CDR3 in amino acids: CASSLLAGGTGELFF. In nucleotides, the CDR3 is TGTGCCAGTAGCCTACTAGCGGGGGGGACCGGGGAGCTGTTTTTT.

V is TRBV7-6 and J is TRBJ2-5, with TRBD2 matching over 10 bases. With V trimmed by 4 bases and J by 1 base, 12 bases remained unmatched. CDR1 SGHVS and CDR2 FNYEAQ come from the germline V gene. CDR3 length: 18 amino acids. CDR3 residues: CASSSGMLSGGSQETQYF. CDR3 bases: TGTGCCAGCAGCTCAGGGATGCTTAGCGGGGGGAGCCAAGAGACCCAGTACTTC.

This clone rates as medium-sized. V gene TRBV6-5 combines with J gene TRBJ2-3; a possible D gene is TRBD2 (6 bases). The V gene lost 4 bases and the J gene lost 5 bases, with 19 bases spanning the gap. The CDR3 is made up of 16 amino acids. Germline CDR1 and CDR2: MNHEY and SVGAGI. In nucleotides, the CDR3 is TGTGCCAGCAGTTCGGTAGGAGCGGGTGTACAAGATACGCAGTATTTT. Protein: CASSSVGAGVQDTQYF.